What follows are 3 T cell receptor beta chains derived from one specimen sequenced in a study of T-cell reconstitution after alpha-beta-depleted transplantation in children. Unique molecular identifiers were used to barcode this TCRbeta library. A single record per CDR3 protein comes from TCRdb applying MiXCR to the PCR reads. The repertoire holds over 150,000 distinct CDR3 sequences, with approximately 6.6% as singletons. The sequencing used PBMCs from the stem cell graft donor, collected from the stem cell graft. The receptors originated from a human donor who donated a stem cell graft to a child with Wiskott-Aldrich syndrome.

This clonotype was seen many times. The CDR3 bases are TGTGCCAGCAGTTTCCCGATAAATCCCACCGGACTTCGCACAGATACGCAGTATTTT. Translating gives CASSFPINPTGLRTDTQYF. The rearrangement links TRBV12-3 or TRBV12-4 to TRBJ2-3, with a tentative D call TRBD2 (5 bases). This CDR3 is built from 19 residues. V lost 3 bases and J lost 1, with 23 bases in between.

This clonotype came up many times. This chain joins TRBV4-1 and TRBJ2-7; D not certain. Germline V lookup: CDR1 MGHRA, CDR2 YSYEKL. The CDR3 extends over 14 amino acids. Trimming took 0 bases from V and 2 from J, leaving 8 bases between them. CDR3 protein: CASSQEDLTYEQYF. CDR3 DNA sequence: TGCGCCAGCAGCCAAGAAGACCTAACCTACGAGCAGTACTTC.

This clonotype appeared many times. V is TRBV5-1 and J is TRBJ2-7; 7 bases map to TRBD1. Per germline, CDR1 SGHRS and CDR2 YFSETQ. CDR3 length: 13 residues. V gave up 5 bases and J gave up 3 bases; unmatched junction bases: 5. Here the CDR3 reads CASSRQGNYEQYF. The CDR3 DNA reads as TGCGCCAGCAGTAGACAGGGAAACTACGAGCAGTACTTC. Filled out from reference TRBV5-1 and TRBJ2-7, the complete variable domain reads KAGVTQTPRYLIKTRGQQVTLSCSPISGHRSVSWYQQTPGQGLQFLFEYFSETQRNKGNFPGRFSGRQFSNSRSEMNVSTLELGDSALYLCASSRQGNYEQYFGPGTRLTVT.